This note documents a single T cell receptor beta chain sequence. Its antigen is currently unknown. This sample was included in a study of T cells after yellow fever vaccination. Study in general: With SMART-Seq v4 Ultra Low Input, the fractions containing low cell numbers were prepared. Study-wide results and limits: Booster sampling recovered most clones from primary vaccination (approximately 96% CD4, just over 85% CD8).

Between the trimmed V and J ends, which lost 3 bases and 1 base, there was a span of 8 bases. The CDR3 is 14 residues long. Germline assignment: CDR1 SGHTA and CDR2 FQGNSA. Conversion of TCR transcripts into cDNA relied on 5'RACE template switching, which added a universal primer site and UMIs. TCRdb redid the calling of the 5' RACE reads with MiXCR, one entry per CDR3 protein. This sample has more than 450,000 distinct CDR3 sequences, with less than 25% found just once. Here the sequenced sample was PBMCs, taken roughly 23 days after the first yellow fever vaccination. The sequence was collected from a man younger than 35 who received the YFV17D yellow fever vaccine. The V and J genes are TRBV7-2 and TRBJ2-3; tentatively, D is TRBD2 (5 bases). The CDR3 sequence is CASSFKAGTDTQYF. The CDR3 DNA reads TGTGCCAGCAGCTTCAAAGCGGGCACAGATACGCAGTATTTT. Combining the CDR3 with reference TRBV7-2 and TRBJ2-3 gives the whole variable domain GAGVSQSPSNKVTEKGKDVELRCDPISGHTALYWYRQSLGQGLEFLIYFQGNSAPDKSGLPSDRFSAERTGGSVSTLTIQRTQQEDSAVYLCASSFKAGTDTQYFGPGTRLTVL.